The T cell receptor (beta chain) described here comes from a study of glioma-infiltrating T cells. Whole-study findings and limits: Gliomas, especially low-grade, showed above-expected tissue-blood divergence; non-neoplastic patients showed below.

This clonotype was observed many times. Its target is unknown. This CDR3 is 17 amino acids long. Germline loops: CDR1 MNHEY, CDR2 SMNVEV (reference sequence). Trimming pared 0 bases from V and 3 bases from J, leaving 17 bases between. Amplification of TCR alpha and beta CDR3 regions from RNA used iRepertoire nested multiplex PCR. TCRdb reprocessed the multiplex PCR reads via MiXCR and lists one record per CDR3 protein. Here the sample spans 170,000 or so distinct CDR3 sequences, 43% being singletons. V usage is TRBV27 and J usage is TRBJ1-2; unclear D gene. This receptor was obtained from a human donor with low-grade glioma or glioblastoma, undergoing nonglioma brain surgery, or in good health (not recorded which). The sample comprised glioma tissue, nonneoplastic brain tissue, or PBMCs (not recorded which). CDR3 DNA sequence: TGTGCCAGCAGTTTATCATCCGGGAACCCTTTCTACTATGGCTACACCTTC. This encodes CASSLSSGNPFYYGYTF.